The 2 T cell receptor beta chains in this list originate from one sample, sequenced in a study of shared clonotypes between healthy human individuals. Naivety among CD8 cells was defined by CD45RO negativity and positive CCR7 selection, thereby excluding terminally differentiated effector memory CD45RA+ cells. The repertoire was sequenced with immunoSEQ multiplex PCR; TCRdb's copy has only in-frame clones and lacks some. The profile covers 2 million or so clones, with approximately 95% appearing a single time and approximately 1.2% taken by the ten largest. The sequenced sample was naive CD8+ T cells sorted from blood. These receptors came from a man aged 18 to 29 in good health.

V usage is TRBV28 and J usage is TRBJ2-5; 8 nucleotides match TRBD2. J lost 4 bases, V lost 5 bases, and 3 bases had no gene match. The CDR3 totals 13 residues. CDR1 and CDR2 (germline): MDHEN, SYDVKM. CDR3 nucleotide sequence: TGTGCCAGCAGTAGCGGGAGTCGAGAGACCCAGTACTTC. Encoded protein: CASSSGSRETQYF. The variable domain in full, completed from reference TRBV28 and TRBJ2-5, reads DVKVTQSSRYLVKRTGEKVFLECVQDMDHENMFWYRQDPGLGLRLIYFSYDVKMKEKGDIPEGYSVSREKKERFSLILESASTNQTSMYLCASSSGSRETQYFGPGTRLLVL.

The rearrangement joins TRBV4-1 to TRBJ2-1; D not certain. Trimming pared 4 bases from V and 5 bases from J, leaving 24 bases between. This CDR3 spans 18 amino acids. From germline, CDR1 is MGHRA and CDR2 YSYEKL. The CDR3 is CASSPPPRRSLLDNEQFF. The CDR3 DNA is TGCGCCAGCAGCCCACCGCCCCGACGGTCACTACTTGACAATGAGCAGTTCTTC.